These T cell receptor beta chains were read from a single sample in a study of T cells in Graves' hyperthyroidism and ophthalmopathy. From the multiplex PCR reads, TCRdb called clonotypes with MiXCR, one entry per CDR3 protein. The table lists 300,000 to 450,000 distinct CDR3 sequences, roughly 14% of them singletons, with 15% to 20% in the top ten. The specimen sequenced was blood. Source of these receptors: a woman aged 25 to 39 with Graves' ophthalmopathy. Each CDR3 is given with its conserved first and last residue. A D gene is named only where the DNA matches it firmly. Clone sizes are given selectively: once, few, many, or a class where the clone is expanded.

TRBJ1-6	.	TRBV3-1	many	TGTGCCAGCAGCCAAGATCCCCCTAATTCACCCCTCCACTTT	CASSQDPPNSPLHF
TRBJ2-2	.	TRBV29-1	many	TGCAGCGTAGGACGGTCGAACACCGGGGAGCTGTTTTTT	CSVGRSNTGELFF
TRBJ2-4	.	TRBV14	many	TGTGCCAGCAGCCAAGTAGCGGCGGTCTCCAAAAACATTCAGTACTTC	CASSQVAAVSKNIQYF
TRBJ1-1	TRBD1	TRBV28	many	TGTGCCTCCGGGACAGGGTTCATGAACACTGAAGCTTTCTTT	CASGTGFMNTEAFF
TRBJ1-2	TRBD1	TRBV3-1	many	TGTGCCAGCAGCCCGGGACAGGGGCGGGACTATGGCTACACCTTC	CASSPGQGRDYGYTF
TRBJ2-5	TRBD1	TRBV7-3	many	TGTGCCAGCAGCCCTTCCGGGTCGGGACAGGGAAGAGAGACCCAGTACTTC	CASSPSGSGQGRETQYF
TRBJ2-1	TRBD2	TRBV6-1	.	TGTGCCAGCAGTTTAGCGGGGGTCGCCTACAATGAGCAGTTCTTC	CASSLAGVAYNEQFF
TRBJ1-3	.	TRBV20-1	many	TGCAGTGCACTATGGGACGGAGCTGGAAACACCATATATTTT	CSALWDGAGNTIYF
TRBJ2-3	.	TRBV20-1	many	TGCAGTGCTGGTAGCACAGATACGCAGTATTTT	CSAGSTDTQYF
TRBJ1-4	.	TRBV29-1	.	TGCAGCGTTGCCCGGCAGGGGTTGGGTTTTAATGAAAAACTGTTTTTT	CSVARQGLGFNEKLFF
TRBJ1-6	.	TRBV20-1	many	TGCAGTGCTAGAGAGGGGATACAGGGTCCCTCTGGTTCACCCCTCCACTTT	CSAREGIQGPSGSPLHF
TRBJ2-6	TRBD2	TRBV7-2	many	TGTGCCAGCAGCTTAAGTGTAGTGGGGGGGACTGGGGCCAACGTCCTGACTTTC	CASSLSVVGGTGANVLTF
TRBJ1-2	TRBD1	TRBV3-1	.	TGTGCCAGCAAGGGGGCCCAGGACTATGGCTACACCTTC	CASKGAQDYGYTF
TRBJ1-2	.	TRBV20-1	many	TGCATTGTAGGAGAATCTAACTATGGCTACACCTTC	CIVGESNYGYTF
TRBJ2-1	TRBD1	TRBV11-2	many	TGTGCCAGCAGCCCTGGACAGGGGTCCTACAATGAGCAGTTCTTC	CASSPGQGSYNEQFF
TRBJ1-5	.	TRBV12-3/TRBV12-4	many	TGTGCCAGCAGTTTCAAGGGGGGGTATAGCAATCAGCCCCAGCATTTT	CASSFKGGYSNQPQHF
TRBJ1-2	TRBD1	TRBV12-3/TRBV12-4	many	TGTGCCAGCAGGCCGACAGGGTTAGCTGGCTACACCTTC	CASRPTGLAGYTF
TRBJ1-5	.	TRBV12-3/TRBV12-4	.	TGTGCCAGCAGTTTGGCCCCGGAACAGAATCAGCCCCAGCATTTT	CASSLAPEQNQPQHF
TRBJ1-6	.	TRBV5-4	.	TGTGCCAGCAGCCCTGCCGGGACGGGGGATTCACCCCTCCACTTT	CASSPAGTGDSPLHF
TRBJ2-4	.	TRBV6-1	few	TGTGCCAGCAGTCGGGACCTCCGGGGCAAAAACATTCAGTACTTC	CASSRDLRGKNIQYF
TRBJ2-5	TRBD2	TRBV2	few	TGTGCCAGCAGAGGCGGACTAGCGGATCAAGAGACCCAGTACTTC	CASRGGLADQETQYF
TRBJ2-1	TRBD2	TRBV9	few	TGTGCCAGTAGACCGGGACTAGCGGACAATGAGCAGTTCTTC	CASRPGLADNEQFF
TRBJ2-3	TRBD2	TRBV7-2	many	TGTGCCAGCAGCTTAGCGGCTAGCGGGGGGGCAGATACGCAGTATTTT	CASSLAASGGADTQYF
TRBJ2-3	.	TRBV19	.	TGTGCCAGTAGACTCGGGAAAGCGATGGGGGGCACAGATACGCAGTATTTT	CASRLGKAMGGTDTQYF
TRBJ2-3	.	TRBV7-2	many	TGTGCCAGCAGCTTAGGCGGTGGGGAGGGGGGGCAGGATACGCAGTATTTT	CASSLGGGEGGQDTQYF
TRBJ2-7	.	TRBV5-1	few	TGCGCCAGCCCCCATGGAGAGCAGTACTTC	CASPHGEQYF
TRBJ2-1	.	TRBV27	many	TGTGCCAGCAGTGGAGGTTCCAGGGGTTCGCGCAATGAGCAGTTCTTC	CASSGGSRGSRNEQFF
TRBJ1-2	.	TRBV27	.	TGTGCCAACAGTTTACTTCCTACTGGTAGCTATGGCTACACCTTC	CANSLLPTGSYGYTF
TRBJ2-1	TRBD1	TRBV19	.	TGTGCCAGCCACAGGGGATCACCCTCCTACAATGAGCAGTTCTTC	CASHRGSPSYNEQFF
TRBJ1-1	.	TRBV6-1	few	TGTGCCAGCACCTATAGGACAGATAACACTGAAGCTTTCTTT	CASTYRTDNTEAFF
TRBJ2-6	.	TRBV19	.	TGTGCCAGTAGTGAAGGGGGGACTGGGGCCAACGTCCTGACTTTC	CASSEGGTGANVLTF
TRBJ2-3	TRBD1	TRBV5-1	many	TGCGCCAGCAGCTTAGGGGGCAATACGCAGTATTTT	CASSLGGNTQYF
TRBJ1-5	.	TRBV20-1	many	TGCAGTGCTAGAGAGGGGGCAAGTGGCAATCAGCCCCAGCATTTT	CSAREGASGNQPQHF
TRBJ1-4	TRBD1	TRBV29-1	many	TGCAGCGTGGGTCGGACAGGGGGCGGCGAAAAACTGTTTTTT	CSVGRTGGGEKLFF
TRBJ2-3	TRBD2	TRBV28	many	TGTACCGTAGCGGGACGCACAGATACGCAGTATTTT	CTVAGRTDTQYF
TRBJ1-5	TRBD1	TRBV12-3/TRBV12-4	many	TGTGCCAGCAGCCGGACAGGTGTGGATCAGCCCCAGCATTTT	CASSRTGVDQPQHF
TRBJ2-7	TRBD1	TRBV2	many	TGTGCCAGCATCCGGGACAGGGTAAAAGGGCAGTACTTC	CASIRDRVKGQYF
TRBJ2-1	.	TRBV2	many	TGTGCCAGCAGCACAGGGAGCAATGAGCAGTTCTTC	CASSTGSNEQFF
TRBJ2-1	TRBD1	TRBV5-1	many	TGCGCCAGCAGCTTGACCCCCGGACAGGGGGTTGATGAGCAGTTCTTC	CASSLTPGQGVDEQFF
TRBJ2-3	TRBD2	TRBV20-1	few	TGCAGTGCGGAAAAACTAGCGGATACGCAGTATTTT	CSAEKLADTQYF
TRBJ1-6	.	TRBV6-1	many	TGTGCCAGCAGGGACATGATTAATTCACCCCTCCACTTT	CASRDMINSPLHF
TRBJ1-3	TRBD1	TRBV7-9	.	TGTGCCAGCAGCTCCCCCGGCAGGGGGAACACCATATATTTT	CASSSPGRGNTIYF
TRBJ1-1	.	TRBV12-3/TRBV12-4	.	TGTGCCAGCAGCGAATCCCTCGGGAACACTGAAGCTTTCTTT	CASSESLGNTEAFF
TRBJ2-3	TRBD2	TRBV6-2/TRBV6-3	.	TGTGCCAGCAGGCCCGGGGCGGGGGGAGGCACAGATACGCAGTATTTT	CASRPGAGGGTDTQYF
TRBJ1-5	.	TRBV9	.	TGTGCCAGCAGCCTACCCCTCATGACCAGAATAAATCAGCCCCAGCATTTT	CASSLPLMTRINQPQHF
TRBJ1-2	.	TRBV7-9	few	TGTGCCAGCAGCGACCGTGAGGGGTTGGGGTATGGCTACACCTTC	CASSDREGLGYGYTF
TRBJ1-1	.	TRBV3-1	many	TGTGCCAGCAGCCAAGATTTTGGCAGGAACACTGAAGCTTTCTTT	CASSQDFGRNTEAFF
TRBJ2-3	.	TRBV15	many	TGTGCCACCAGCAGAACCCGGGACACCTACACAGATACGCAGTATTTT	CATSRTRDTYTDTQYF
TRBJ1-5	TRBD1	TRBV12-3/TRBV12-4	many	TGTGCCAGCAGTCCGACAGGGGGCAATCAGCCCCAGCATTTT	CASSPTGGNQPQHF
TRBJ1-3	.	TRBV4-1	.	TGCGCCAGCAGCCAAGGGCAGGGAGCTAGAAACACCATATATTTT	CASSQGQGARNTIYF
TRBJ2-3	.	TRBV12-3/TRBV12-4	many	TGTGCCAGCAGTTTAGCGGGGGCAGGGGATACGCAGTATTTT	CASSLAGAGDTQYF